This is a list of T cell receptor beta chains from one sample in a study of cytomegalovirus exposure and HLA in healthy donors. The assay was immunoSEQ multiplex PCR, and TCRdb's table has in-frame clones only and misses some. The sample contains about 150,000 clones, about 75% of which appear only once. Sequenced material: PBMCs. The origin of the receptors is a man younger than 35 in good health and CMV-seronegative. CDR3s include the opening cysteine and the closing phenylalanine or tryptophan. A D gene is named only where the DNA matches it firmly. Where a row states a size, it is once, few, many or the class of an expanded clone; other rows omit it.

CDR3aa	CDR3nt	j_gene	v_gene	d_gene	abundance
CASSPGGGQTQYF	TGTGCCAGCAGCCCCGGGGGGGGGCAGACCCAGTACTTC	TRBJ2-5	TRBV27	TRBD2	-
CASSSPGLAGVPYNEQFF	TGTGCCAGCAGTTCGCCGGGACTAGCGGGAGTACCCTACAATGAGCAGTTCTTC	TRBJ2-1	TRBV7-2	TRBD2	-
CASSFAGGNIQYF	TGTGCCAGCAGCTTTGCAGGGGGGAACATTCAGTACTTC	TRBJ2-4	TRBV7-2	-	-
CASSATADSTDTQYF	TGCGCCAGCAGTGCCACGGCGGATTCCACAGATACGCAGTATTTT	TRBJ2-3	TRBV10-1	-	-
CAFPEGVAGDNEQFF	TGTGCCTTCCCCGAGGGGGTAGCGGGAGACAATGAGCAGTTCTTC	TRBJ2-1	TRBV2	TRBD2	-
CASSLEVGGWGYTF	TGTGCCAGCAGCTTGGAGGTGGGGGGTTGGGGCTACACCTTC	TRBJ1-2	TRBV5-5	-	few
CASSRTGESNEQFF	TGTGCCAGTAGTAGGACAGGGGAGAGCAATGAGCAGTTCTTC	TRBJ2-1	TRBV19	TRBD1	-
CASSGGGRATEAFF	TGTGCCAGTAGTGGAGGAGGGAGGGCTACTGAAGCTTTCTTT	TRBJ1-1	TRBV19	-	-
CASSQDIAGLAVGGENIQYF	TGCGCCAGCAGCCAAGATATTGCCGGACTAGCGGTGGGGGGGGAAAACATTCAGTACTTC	TRBJ2-4	TRBV4-1	TRBD2	-
CASSGAGGHHSYEQYF	TGTGCCAGCAGTGGGGCCGGTGGGCACCACTCCTACGAGCAGTACTTC	TRBJ2-7	TRBV6-4	-	-
CASSRLVQGINEKLFF	TGTGCCAGCTCCCGCCTGGTACAGGGAATTAATGAAAAACTGTTTTTT	TRBJ1-4	TRBV18	-	-
CASSLSGSSYNEQFF	TGTGCCAGCAGCTTAAGCGGGAGCTCCTACAATGAGCAGTTCTTC	TRBJ2-1	TRBV7-2	TRBD2	-
CASSPGLSYEQYF	TGTGCCAGCAGCCCGGGACTATCCTACGAGCAGTACTTC	TRBJ2-7	TRBV27	TRBD2	-
CASSYLSGGTHNEQFF	TGTGCCAGCAGTTACCTCAGCGGGGGAACTCACAATGAGCAGTTCTTC	TRBJ2-1	TRBV6-5	TRBD2	few
CASSLSGTGNEQFF	TGTGCCAGCAGCCTATCCGGGACAGGAAATGAGCAGTTCTTC	TRBJ2-1	TRBV5-4	TRBD1	few
CASSPKTSGSLVSYEQYF	TGTGCCAGCTCCCCCAAGACTAGCGGGAGTTTAGTGTCCTACGAGCAGTACTTC	TRBJ2-7	TRBV7-6	TRBD2	-
CASSQPTSGREEGEQFF	TGCGCCAGCAGCCAACCTACTAGCGGGAGGGAGGAGGGTGAGCAGTTCTTC	TRBJ2-1	TRBV4-1	TRBD2	-
CATSRVGQGVAYGYTF	TGTGCCACCAGCAGAGTGGGACAGGGTGTCGCCTATGGCTACACCTTC	TRBJ1-2	TRBV15	TRBD1	once
CAISATGTSNYNEQFF	TGTGCCATCAGTGCCACCGGGACTAGCAATTACAATGAGCAGTTCTTC	TRBJ2-1	TRBV10-3	TRBD2	-
CASSKGTGVETQYF	TGTGCCAGCAGCAAAGGGACAGGGGTAGAGACCCAGTACTTC	TRBJ2-5	TRBV21-1	-	-
CASSLGPRDTEQYF	TGTGCCAGCAGCTTGGGGCCCCGGGACACTGAGCAGTACTTC	TRBJ2-7	TRBV5-8	-	-
CASSYGAGGYEQYF	TGTGCCAGCAGTTACGGAGCGGGAGGATACGAGCAGTACTTC	TRBJ2-7	TRBV6-5	TRBD2	-